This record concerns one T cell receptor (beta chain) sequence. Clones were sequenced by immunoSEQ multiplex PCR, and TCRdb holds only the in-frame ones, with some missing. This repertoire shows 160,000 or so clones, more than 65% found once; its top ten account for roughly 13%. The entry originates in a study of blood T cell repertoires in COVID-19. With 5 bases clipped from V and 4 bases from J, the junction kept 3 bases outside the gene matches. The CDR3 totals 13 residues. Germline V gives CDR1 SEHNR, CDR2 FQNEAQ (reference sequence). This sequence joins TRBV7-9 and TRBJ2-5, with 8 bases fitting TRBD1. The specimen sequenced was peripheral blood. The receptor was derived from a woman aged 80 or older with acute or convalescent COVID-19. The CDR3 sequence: CASSDGQGETQYF. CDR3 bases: TGTGCCAGCAGCGATGGACAGGGAGAGACCCAGTACTTC.